These T cell receptor beta chains were read from a single sample in a study of immune evolution from preneoplasia to lung adenocarcinoma. Assay used: immunoSEQ multiplex PCR; TCRdb lists only in-frame clones, some missing. This table has 6,200 or so clones, roughly 85% appearing once. The sequenced sample consisted of FFPE minimally invasive lung adenocarcinoma tissue. The source is a person in their sixties or seventies with lung adenocarcinoma. CDR3s include the opening cysteine and the closing phenylalanine or tryptophan. The order of the fields is clone size, D gene, CDR3 length, J gene, V gene, CDR3 protein, CDR3 DNA. A D gene is named only where the DNA matches it firmly. Some rows have no size entry. The others give once, few or many, or a class for an expanded clone.

abundance: NA
d_gene: TRBD1
len: 13
j_gene: TRBJ2-7
v_gene: TRBV29-1
CDR3aa: CSFRTGTAYEQYF
CDR3nt: TGCAGCTTTCGAACCGGGACAGCCTACGAGCAGTACTTC

abundance: few
d_gene: TRBD1
len: 14
j_gene: TRBJ2-7
v_gene: TRBV7-2
CDR3aa: CASSLVGQSYEQYF
CDR3nt: TGTGCCAGCAGCTTAGTGGGACAGTCCTACGAGCAGTACTTC

abundance: NA
d_gene: NA
len: 11
j_gene: TRBJ1-2
v_gene: TRBV20-1
CDR3aa: CSAKGLHGYTF
CDR3nt: TGCAGTGCTAAGGGACTCCATGGCTACACCTTC

abundance: NA
d_gene: TRBD1
len: 15
j_gene: TRBJ2-3
v_gene: TRBV7-3
CDR3aa: CASSLAGQGADTQYF
CDR3nt: TGTGCCAGCAGCTTAGCCGGACAGGGGGCAGATACGCAGTATTTT

abundance: NA
d_gene: TRBD2
len: 14
j_gene: TRBJ2-7
v_gene: TRBV29-1
CDR3aa: CSVGELAGGPEQYF
CDR3nt: TGCAGCGTTGGGGAACTAGCGGGAGGACCCGAGCAGTACTTC

abundance: once
d_gene: NA
len: 13
j_gene: TRBJ1-2
v_gene: TRBV7-6
CDR3aa: CASSSVGGAGYTF
CDR3nt: TGTGCCAGCAGCTCGGTGGGTGGGGCCGGCTACACCTTC

abundance: once
d_gene: TRBD2
len: 14
j_gene: TRBJ2-2
v_gene: TRBV6-5
CDR3aa: CASAGGRATGELFF
CDR3nt: TGTGCCAGCGCTGGCGGGAGGGCGACCGGGGAGCTGTTTTTT

abundance: NA
d_gene: NA
len: 15
j_gene: TRBJ2-5
v_gene: TRBV5-6
CDR3aa: CASSPKARGLETQYF
CDR3nt: TGTGCCAGCAGCCCTAAAGCGAGGGGCTTAGAGACCCAGTACTTC

abundance: NA
d_gene: NA
len: 14
j_gene: TRBJ2-1
v_gene: TRBV15
CDR3aa: CATSRGQDHNEQFF
CDR3nt: TGTGCCACCAGCAGAGGACAGGATCACAATGAGCAGTTCTTC

abundance: NA
d_gene: NA
len: 15
j_gene: TRBJ2-5
v_gene: TRBV11-3
CDR3aa: CASSLGTGLVETQYF
CDR3nt: TGTGCCAGCAGCTTAGGGACGGGATTGGTGGAGACCCAGTACTTC

abundance: NA
d_gene: NA
len: 15
j_gene: TRBJ2-7
v_gene: TRBV28
CDR3aa: CASSPQGLISYEQYF
CDR3nt: TGTGCCAGCAGTCCCCAGGGTCTGATCTCCTACGAGCAGTACTTC

abundance: once
d_gene: NA
len: 13
j_gene: TRBJ2-7
v_gene: TRBV2
CDR3aa: CASSRTLLYEQYF
CDR3nt: TGTGCCAGCAGCAGGACACTTCTTTACGAGCAGTACTTC

abundance: few
d_gene: NA
len: 14
j_gene: TRBJ2-4
v_gene: TRBV10-3
CDR3aa: CATKVGLAKNIQYF
CDR3nt: TGTGCCACAAAAGTAGGGTTAGCCAAAAACATTCAGTACTTC

abundance: NA
d_gene: NA
len: 16
j_gene: TRBJ1-5
v_gene: TRBV30
CDR3aa: CAWSLGGQVGNQPQHF
CDR3nt: TGTGCCTGGAGTCTTGGGGGGCAGGTCGGCAATCAGCCCCAGCATTTT

abundance: NA
d_gene: NA
len: 11
j_gene: TRBJ1-4
v_gene: TRBV30
CDR3aa: CAWSVKGKLFF
CDR3nt: TGTGCCTGGAGTGTAAAGGGAAAACTGTTTTTT

abundance: few
d_gene: NA
len: 13
j_gene: TRBJ2-7
v_gene: TRBV11-2
CDR3aa: CASGDGLAYEQYF
CDR3nt: TGTGCCAGCGGCGACGGCCTTGCCTACGAGCAGTACTTC

abundance: once
d_gene: NA
len: 16
j_gene: TRBJ2-2
v_gene: TRBV27
CDR3aa: CASSLGRVFVAGELFF
CDR3nt: TGTGCCAGCAGTTTAGGCAGGGTCTTCGTAGCCGGGGAGCTGTTTTTT

abundance: NA
d_gene: NA
len: 16
j_gene: TRBJ1-1
v_gene: TRBV2
CDR3aa: CASSEANAGLNTEAFF
CDR3nt: TGTGCCAGCAGTGAAGCTAATGCAGGGCTGAACACTGAAGCTTTCTTT

abundance: NA
d_gene: NA
len: 13
j_gene: TRBJ2-3
v_gene: TRBV7-2
CDR3aa: CASSLGAGDTQYF
CDR3nt: TGTGCCAGCAGCTTAGGGGCAGGGGATACGCAGTATTTT

abundance: once
d_gene: NA
len: 16
j_gene: TRBJ1-2
v_gene: TRBV6-6
CDR3aa: CASSPTPAGRKGGYTF
CDR3nt: TGTGCCAGCAGCCCCACACCGGCAGGTCGCAAAGGGGGCTACACCTTC

abundance: NA
d_gene: NA
len: 13
j_gene: TRBJ1-6
v_gene: TRBV7-9
CDR3aa: CASSLDTNSPLHF
CDR3nt: TGTGCCAGCAGCTTAGATACGAATTCACCCCTCCACTTT

abundance: NA
d_gene: NA
len: 16
j_gene: TRBJ2-2
v_gene: TRBV9
CDR3aa: CASSVGRGIDTGELFF
CDR3nt: TGTGCCAGCAGCGTAGGTCGGGGGATCGACACCGGGGAGCTGTTTTTT

abundance: NA
d_gene: NA
len: 16
j_gene: TRBJ2-2
v_gene: TRBV7-8
CDR3aa: CASSPLRGTNTGELFF
CDR3nt: TGTGCCAGCAGCCCTCTGCGGGGAACGAACACCGGGGAGCTGTTTTTT

abundance: NA
d_gene: TRBD1
len: 16
j_gene: TRBJ2-7
v_gene: TRBV18
CDR3aa: CASSQSPGQGLYEQYF
CDR3nt: TGTGCCAGCTCACAGTCCCCCGGACAGGGCCTCTACGAGCAGTACTTC

abundance: NA
d_gene: NA
len: 17
j_gene: TRBJ2-6
v_gene: TRBV4-3
CDR3aa: CASSQDRSSSGANVLTF
CDR3nt: TGCGCCAGCAGCCAAGATCGGAGTAGCTCTGGGGCCAACGTCCTGACTTTC

abundance: NA
d_gene: NA
len: 10
j_gene: TRBJ2-5
v_gene: TRBV25-1
CDR3aa: CASQGSFQYF
CDR3nt: TGTGCCAGTCAGGGGTCCTTCCAGTACTTC

abundance: few
d_gene: NA
len: 12
j_gene: TRBJ2-7
v_gene: TRBV7-9
CDR3aa: CASSLGGDEQYF
CDR3nt: TGTGCCAGCAGCTTAGGAGGGGACGAGCAGTACTTC

abundance: few
d_gene: NA
len: 17
j_gene: TRBJ1-1
v_gene: TRBV11-2
CDR3aa: CASSQTGQNTMNTEAFF
CDR3nt: TGTGCCAGCAGCCAGACAGGACAGAACACTATGAACACTGAAGCTTTCTTT

abundance: NA
d_gene: NA
len: 13
j_gene: TRBJ1-2
v_gene: TRBV25-1
CDR3aa: CASSEFEGPGYTF
CDR3nt: TGTGCCAGCAGTGAATTCGAGGGGCCCGGCTACACCTTC

abundance: NA
d_gene: NA
len: 15
j_gene: TRBJ1-3
v_gene: TRBV2
CDR3aa: CASSGWGHSGNTIYF
CDR3nt: TGTGCCAGCAGTGGTTGGGGCCACTCTGGAAACACTATATATTTT

abundance: few
d_gene: NA
len: 15
j_gene: TRBJ2-7
v_gene: TRBV18
CDR3aa: CASSRLPPPRDEQYF
CDR3nt: TGTGCCAGCTCAAGATTACCACCTCCTAGGGACGAGCAGTACTTC

abundance: NA
d_gene: NA
len: 14
j_gene: TRBJ2-1
v_gene: TRBV9
CDR3aa: CASSGGAGYNEQFF
CDR3nt: TGTGCCAGCAGCGGGGGGGCGGGATACAATGAGCAGTTCTTC

abundance: NA
d_gene: TRBD2
len: 19
j_gene: TRBJ2-7
v_gene: TRBV11-1
CDR3aa: CASSLTRGLAGPSSYEQYF
CDR3nt: TGTGCCAGCAGCCTTACCCGCGGACTAGCGGGACCGTCCTCCTACGAGCAGTACTTC

abundance: NA
d_gene: TRBD1
len: 13
j_gene: TRBJ1-1
v_gene: TRBV5-4
CDR3aa: CASSVDRGLEAFF
CDR3nt: TGTGCCAGCAGCGTGGACAGGGGCCTTGAAGCTTTCTTT

abundance: NA
d_gene: NA
len: 16
j_gene: TRBJ2-3
v_gene: TRBV19
CDR3aa: CASSIDNRGGRDTQYF
CDR3nt: TGTGCCAGTAGTATAGATAATAGGGGGGGCAGGGATACGCAGTATTTT

abundance: NA
d_gene: NA
len: 14
j_gene: TRBJ2-2
v_gene: TRBV7-9
CDR3aa: CASSLDGGAGELFF
CDR3nt: TGTGCCAGCAGCTTAGATGGGGGAGCCGGGGAGCTGTTTTTT

abundance: medium-sized
d_gene: NA
len: 12
j_gene: TRBJ2-1
v_gene: TRBV5-5
CDR3aa: CASSLGLSHQFF
CDR3nt: TGTGCCAGCAGCTTGGGGCTTTCCCATCAGTTCTTC

abundance: once
d_gene: NA
len: 14
j_gene: TRBJ2-7
v_gene: TRBV6-1
CDR3aa: CASSEFGRAYEQYF
CDR3nt: TGTGCCAGCAGTGAATTTGGCAGGGCCTACGAGCAGTACTTC

abundance: NA
d_gene: TRBD1
len: 16
j_gene: TRBJ2-2
v_gene: TRBV28
CDR3aa: CASSLGTGGFTGELFF
CDR3nt: TGTGCCAGCAGCTTGGGGACAGGGGGGTTTACCGGGGAGCTGTTTTTT

abundance: NA
d_gene: NA
len: 14
j_gene: TRBJ1-4
v_gene: TRBV2
CDR3aa: CASSVAWGGEKLFF
CDR3nt: TGTGCCAGCAGTGTCGCTTGGGGGGGGGAAAAACTGTTTTTT